What follows are 16 T cell receptor beta chains derived from one specimen sequenced in a study of blood T cell repertoires in COVID-19. Profiled with immunoSEQ multiplex PCR; TCRdb holds only in-frame clones, not every one. The data hold over 300,000 clones, with 70% to 90% observed a single time. The sample comprised PBMCs or T cells enriched from blood (not recorded which). These TCRs come from a woman between 40 and 55 years old who had recovered from COVID-19.

This chain joins TRBV11-3 and TRBJ2-1, with D unclear. The CDR3 contains 14 residues. The V gene's germline CDR1 is SGHNT and CDR2 YENEEA. V shed 2 bases and J shed 4 bases, with 9 bases lying between them. In DNA form, the CDR3 reads TGTGCCAGCAGCTTACGAACAGATTACAATGAGCAGTTCTTC. The encoded protein is CASSLRTDYNEQFF.

CDR3 DNA sequence: TGTGCCACCAGCAGAGGTGGGACTAGTACTGGCGAGCAGTACTTC. Translating gives CATSRGGTSTGEQYF. The chain carries TRBV15 and TRBJ2-7; 8 bases line up with TRBD2. Germline V CDR1 and CDR2: LNHNV, YYDKDF (reference sequence). J lost 6 bases, V lost 1 base, and 8 bases had no gene match. The CDR3 is 15 residues long.

The J gene is TRBJ2-7, the V gene TRBV11-3, with 7 bases identical to TRBD1. The V and J ends lost 3 bases and 2 bases, in that order; junction bases with no gene match: 1. Per the germline V gene, CDR1 is SGHNT and CDR2 is YENEEA. CDR3 size: 13 residues. The CDR3: CASSLGQTYEQYF. The DNA of the CDR3 is TGTGCCAGCAGCTTGGGACAGACCTACGAGCAGTACTTC.

The CDR3 sequence is CASSPGMYGGELFF. The DNA of the CDR3 is TGTGCCAGCTCACCCGGGATGTACGGCGGGGAGCTGTTTTTT. V gene TRBV18 combines with J gene TRBJ2-2, with D possibly TRBD2 on 5 matching bases. The germline V gene encodes CDR1 KGHSH and CDR2 LQKENI. The ends were cut back, 3 bases at V and 7 bases at J, with 12 bases in the middle. This CDR3 spans 14 amino acids.

The CDR3 loop is CASSTRGGLAGTGELFF. The CDR3, as DNA: TGTGCCAGCAGCACTAGAGGGGGTCTAGCGGGTACCGGGGAGCTGTTTTTT. The J gene is TRBJ2-2, the V gene TRBV7-2; 8 bases match TRBD2. CDR3 length equals 17 residues. J gave up 5 bases and V 5 bases, and 13 bases lay outside the gene matches. Germline CDR1 SGHTA, CDR2 FQGNSA.

V usage is TRBV6-5 and J usage is TRBJ2-1; 13 nucleotides match TRBD2. The CDR3 is made up of 15 amino acids. Trimming at V came to 7 bases and at J to 10 bases, leaving 10 bases not matched to a gene. Germline loops: CDR1 MNHEY, CDR2 SVGAGI. CDR3 coding DNA: TGTGCCAGCAAACTATCGGGACTAGCGGGGAGGGAGCAGTTCTTC. It encodes CASKLSGLAGREQFF.

The chain has TRBV7-2 and TRBJ1-2; D not resolved. Germline V CDR1 and CDR2: SGHTA, FQGNSA. The CDR3 runs 15 residues. Trimming removed 2 bases from V and 0 bases from J, with 10 bases in between. This CDR3 reads CASSLKAGSNYGYTF. For the CDR3, the DNA is TGTGCCAGCAGCTTAAAGGCAGGATCTAACTATGGCTACACCTTC. The full variable domain, with the rest looked up from reference TRBV7-2 and TRBJ1-2, is GAGVSQSPSNKVTEKGKDVELRCDPISGHTALYWYRQSLGQGLEFLIYFQGNSAPDKSGLPSDRFSAERTGGSVSTLTIQRTQQEDSAVYLCASSLKAGSNYGYTFGSGTRLTVV.

V gene TRBV19 combines with J gene TRBJ1-2; TRBD1 might be the D (6 bases). This CDR3 region has 14 residues. CDR1 and CDR2 from the germline V gene are LNHDA and SQIVND (reference sequence). V gave up 4 bases and J gave up 6 bases, with 15 bases separating them. In nucleotides, the CDR3 is TGTGCCAGTAGTAATCGCAGGGGATATGATGGCTACACCTTC. This translates into CASSNRRGYDGYTF.

This clone occurred once. The chain is built from TRBV4-3 and TRBJ1-6; perhaps TRBD1 as D (6 bases). The CDR3 contains 15 residues. Germline CDR1 reads LGHNA; CDR2 reads YSLEER. The V end was cut by 1 base, the J end by 8 bases, with 12 bases between. Here the CDR3 DNA reads TGCGCCAGCAGCCAAGTTTCGGGGGGCGATTCACCCCTCCACTTT. This codes for CASSQVSGGDSPLHF.

V is TRBV5-6 and J is TRBJ1-2; no clear D. The CDR3 extends over 12 amino acids. CDR1 SGHDT and CDR2 YYEEEE come from the germline V gene. Trimming shortened V by 0 bases and J by 5 bases, and 5 bases separated the two germline ends. DNA of the CDR3: TGTGCCAGCAGCTTGGCGGGGTATGGCTACACCTTC. Protein: CASSLAGYGYTF.

This chain connects TRBV5-4 to TRBJ1-2; no clear D gene. The germline gives CDR1 SGHNT, CDR2 YYREEE (reference sequence). The CDR3 totals 17 residues. Trimming left V 2 bases short and J 4 bases short, with 21 bases between. The CDR3 nucleotides read TGTGCCAGCAGCTTTTTGGGCAGAGCCTTTTGGGTCTATGGCTACACCTTC. Amino acid sequence: CASSFLGRAFWVYGYTF.

This chain joins TRBV7-2 and TRBJ1-6; D is undetermined. V was trimmed by 4 bases and J by 3 bases, leaving 16 bases between them. The CDR3 runs to 17 residues. Germline lookup yields CDR1 SGHTA and CDR2 FQGNSA. CDR3 bases: TGTGCCAGCAGCTCCCAGGCGCTGACGGACTATAATTCACCCCTCCACTTT. It specifies CASSSQALTDYNSPLHF. The full variable domain, rest sourced from reference TRBV7-2 and TRBJ1-6, is GAGVSQSPSNKVTEKGKDVELRCDPISGHTALYWYRQSLGQGLEFLIYFQGNSAPDKSGLPSDRFSAERTGGSVSTLTIQRTQQEDSAVYLCASSSQALTDYNSPLHFGNGTRLTVT.

The rearrangement links TRBV4-1 to TRBJ2-1; TRBD2 matches at 7 bases. J was trimmed by 4 bases and V by 5 bases; bases with no gene match: 5. Germline V gene lookup returns CDR1 MGHRA and CDR2 YSYEKL. The CDR3 is 14 residues long. As DNA, the CDR3 is TGCGCCAGCAGCGTAGAGCGGGGATACAATGAGCAGTTCTTC. Its translation is CASSVERGYNEQFF.

V and J are TRBV3-1 (or the pseudogene TRBV3-2) and TRBJ1-5; D may be TRBD1 (6 bases). V lost 6 bases and J lost 15, with 18 bases in between. CDR1 and CDR2 (germline): LGHDT, YNNKEL (reference sequence). CDR3 length: 12 residues. CDR3 in DNA: TGTGCCAGCAGGGACAAACAGGGCAGTCGGCATTTT. This translates into CASRDKQGSRHF.

The rearrangement uses TRBV7-2 and TRBJ1-2; 10 nucleotides line up with TRBD1. J gave up 3 bases and V 2 bases, and 3 bases lay outside the gene matches. This CDR3 comprises 15 residues. Per germline, CDR1 SGHTA and CDR2 FQGNSA. The CDR3 loop is CASSLSTGGYYGYTF. CDR3 DNA sequence: TGTGCCAGCAGCTTATCGACAGGGGGCTACTATGGCTACACCTTC.

The chain carries TRBV28 and TRBJ2-7; no clear D. The CDR3 has 13 residues. Germline V gene data show CDR1 as MDHEN and CDR2 as SYDVKM. The V and J ends lost 3 bases and 5 bases respectively, with 11 bases between them. The CDR3 protein is CASSLGRFHEQYF. The CDR3 DNA follows: TGTGCCAGCAGTTTGGGCAGGTTCCACGAGCAGTACTTC. The complete variable domain, with remaining parts taken from reference TRBV28 and TRBJ2-7, reads DVKVTQSSRYLVKRTGEKVFLECVQDMDHENMFWYRQDPGLGLRLIYFSYDVKMKEKGDIPEGYSVSREKKERFSLILESASTNQTSMYLCASSLGRFHEQYFGPGTRLTVT.